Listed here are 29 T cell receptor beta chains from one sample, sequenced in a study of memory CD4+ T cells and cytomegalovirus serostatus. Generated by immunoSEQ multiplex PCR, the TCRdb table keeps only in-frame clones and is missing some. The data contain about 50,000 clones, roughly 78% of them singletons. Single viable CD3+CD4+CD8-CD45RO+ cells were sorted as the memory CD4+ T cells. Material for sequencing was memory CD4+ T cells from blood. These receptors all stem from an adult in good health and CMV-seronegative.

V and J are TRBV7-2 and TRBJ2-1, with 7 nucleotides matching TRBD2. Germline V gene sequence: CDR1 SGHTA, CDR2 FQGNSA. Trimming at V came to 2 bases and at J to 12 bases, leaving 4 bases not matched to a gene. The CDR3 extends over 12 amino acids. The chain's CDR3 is CASSLHGGVQFF. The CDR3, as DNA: TGTGCCAGCAGCTTACATGGGGGGGTGCAGTTCTTC. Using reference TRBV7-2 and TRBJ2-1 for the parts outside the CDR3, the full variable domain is GAGVSQSPSNKVTEKGKDVELRCDPISGHTALYWYRQSLGQGLEFLIYFQGNSAPDKSGLPSDRFSAERTGGSVSTLTIQRTQQEDSAVYLCASSLHGGVQFFGPGTRLTVL.

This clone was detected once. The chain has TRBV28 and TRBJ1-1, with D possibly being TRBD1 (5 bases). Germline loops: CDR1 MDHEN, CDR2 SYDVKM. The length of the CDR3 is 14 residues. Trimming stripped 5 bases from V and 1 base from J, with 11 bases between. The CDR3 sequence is CASSQDTGNTEAFF. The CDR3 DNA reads TGTGCCAGCAGTCAAGACACAGGGAACACTGAAGCTTTCTTT.

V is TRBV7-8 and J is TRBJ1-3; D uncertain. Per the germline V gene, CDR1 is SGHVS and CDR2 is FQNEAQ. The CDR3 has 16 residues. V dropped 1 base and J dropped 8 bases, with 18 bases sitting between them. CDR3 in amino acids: CASSLDYWQLSDTIYF. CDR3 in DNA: TGTGCCAGCAGCTTAGATTATTGGCAGTTGAGTGACACCATATATTTT.

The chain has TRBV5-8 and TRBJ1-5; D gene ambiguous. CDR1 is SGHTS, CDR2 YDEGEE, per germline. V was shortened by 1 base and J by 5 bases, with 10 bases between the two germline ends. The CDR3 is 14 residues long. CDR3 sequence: CASSLLGPDQPQHF. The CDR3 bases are TGTGCCAGCAGCTTGCTAGGTCCAGATCAGCCCCAGCATTTT.

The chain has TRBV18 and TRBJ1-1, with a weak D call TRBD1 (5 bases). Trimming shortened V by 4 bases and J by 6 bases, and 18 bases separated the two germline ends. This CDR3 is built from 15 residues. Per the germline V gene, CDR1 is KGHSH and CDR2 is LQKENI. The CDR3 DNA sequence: TGTGCCAGCTCACTCTCCAGCGGGGGGTTGGCTGAAGCTTTCTTT. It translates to CASSLSSGGLAEAFF.

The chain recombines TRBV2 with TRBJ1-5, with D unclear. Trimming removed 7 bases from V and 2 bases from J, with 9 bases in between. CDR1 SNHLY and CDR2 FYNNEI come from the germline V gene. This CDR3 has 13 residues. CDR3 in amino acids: CASMEVGNQPQHF. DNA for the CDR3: TGTGCCAGCATGGAGGTCGGCAATCAGCCCCAGCATTTT.

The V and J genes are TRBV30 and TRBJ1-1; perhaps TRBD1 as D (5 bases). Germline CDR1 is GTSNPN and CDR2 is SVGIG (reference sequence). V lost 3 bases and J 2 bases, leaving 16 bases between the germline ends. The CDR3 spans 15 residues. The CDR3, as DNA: TGTGCCTGGAGGCCACTCGGGGCCCAAAACACTGAAGCTTTCTTT. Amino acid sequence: CAWRPLGAQNTEAFF. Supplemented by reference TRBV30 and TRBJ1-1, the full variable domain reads SQTIHQWPATLVQPVGSPLSLECTVEGTSNPNLYWYRQAAGRGLQLLFYSVGIGQISSEVPQNLSASRPQDRQFILSSKKLLLSDSGFYLCAWRPLGAQNTEAFFGQGTRLTVV.

In nucleotides, the CDR3 is TGTGCCAGCAGCCCCAGACTCGGGACACCCTACAATGAGCAGTTCTTC. Translated, it gives CASSPRLGTPYNEQFF. This chain uses TRBV11-3 with TRBJ2-1, with D possibly matching TRBD1 (6 bases). CDR1 SGHNT and CDR2 YENEEA come from the germline V gene. The CDR3 has 16 residues. Trimming cost V 5 bases and J 2 bases, with 16 bases left between them.

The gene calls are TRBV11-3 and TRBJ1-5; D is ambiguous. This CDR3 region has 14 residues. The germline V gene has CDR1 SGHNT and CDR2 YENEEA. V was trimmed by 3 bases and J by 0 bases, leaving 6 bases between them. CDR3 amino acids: CASSLSDSNQPQHF. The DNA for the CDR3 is TGTGCCAGCAGCTTGTCAGATAGCAATCAGCCCCAGCATTTT.

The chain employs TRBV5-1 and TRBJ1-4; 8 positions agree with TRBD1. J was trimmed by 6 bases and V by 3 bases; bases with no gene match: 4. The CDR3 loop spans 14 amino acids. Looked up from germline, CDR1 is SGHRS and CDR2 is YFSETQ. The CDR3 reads CASSWTGRDEKLFF. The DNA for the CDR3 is TGCGCCAGCAGCTGGACAGGGCGGGATGAAAAACTGTTTTTT.

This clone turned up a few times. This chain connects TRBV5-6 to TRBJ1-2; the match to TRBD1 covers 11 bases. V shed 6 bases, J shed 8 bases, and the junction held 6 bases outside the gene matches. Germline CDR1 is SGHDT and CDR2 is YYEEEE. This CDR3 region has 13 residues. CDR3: CASTPDRGQGYTF. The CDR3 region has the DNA TGTGCCAGCACTCCGGACAGGGGGCAAGGCTACACCTTC.

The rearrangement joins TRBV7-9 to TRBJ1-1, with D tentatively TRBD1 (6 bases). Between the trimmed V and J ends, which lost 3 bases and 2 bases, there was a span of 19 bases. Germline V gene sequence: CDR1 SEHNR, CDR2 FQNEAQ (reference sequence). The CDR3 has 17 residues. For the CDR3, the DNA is TGTGCCAGCAGCTTGACTCCCCTGACAGGCGGTAACACTGAAGCTTTCTTT. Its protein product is CASSLTPLTGGNTEAFF.

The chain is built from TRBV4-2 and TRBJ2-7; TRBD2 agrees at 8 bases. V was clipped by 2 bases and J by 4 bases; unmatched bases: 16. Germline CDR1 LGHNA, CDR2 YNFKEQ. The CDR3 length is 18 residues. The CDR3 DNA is TGTGCCAGCAGCCAATCGGGAGGGCGGGGGACCTTAACTTACGAGCAGTACTTC. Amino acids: CASSQSGGRGTLTYEQYF.

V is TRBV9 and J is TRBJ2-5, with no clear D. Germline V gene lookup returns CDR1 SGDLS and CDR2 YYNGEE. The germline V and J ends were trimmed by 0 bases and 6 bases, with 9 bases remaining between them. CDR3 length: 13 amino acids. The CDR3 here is CASSVDPGKTQYF. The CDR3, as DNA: TGTGCCAGCAGCGTAGACCCTGGGAAGACCCAGTACTTC.

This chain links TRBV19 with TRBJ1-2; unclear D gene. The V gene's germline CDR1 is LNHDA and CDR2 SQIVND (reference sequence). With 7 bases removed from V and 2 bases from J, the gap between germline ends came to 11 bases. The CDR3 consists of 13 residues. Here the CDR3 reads CASTRTVNYGYTF. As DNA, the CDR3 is TGTGCCAGTACCAGGACGGTCAACTATGGCTACACCTTC.

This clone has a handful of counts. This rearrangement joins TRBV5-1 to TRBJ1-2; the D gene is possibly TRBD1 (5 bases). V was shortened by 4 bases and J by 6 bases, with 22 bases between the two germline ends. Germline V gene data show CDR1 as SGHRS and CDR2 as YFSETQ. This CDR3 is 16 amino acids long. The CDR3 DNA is TGCGCCAGCAGCCCCCGGGGCGCAGCTCACGGCGATGGCTACACCTTC. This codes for CASSPRGAAHGDGYTF.

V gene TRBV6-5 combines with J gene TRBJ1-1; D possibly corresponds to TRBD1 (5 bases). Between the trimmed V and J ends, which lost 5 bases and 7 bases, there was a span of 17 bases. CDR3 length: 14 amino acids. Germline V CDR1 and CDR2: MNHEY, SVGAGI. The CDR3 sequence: CASSPPGRLSEAFF. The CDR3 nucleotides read TGTGCCAGCAGTCCACCGGGACGGCTAAGTGAAGCTTTCTTT.

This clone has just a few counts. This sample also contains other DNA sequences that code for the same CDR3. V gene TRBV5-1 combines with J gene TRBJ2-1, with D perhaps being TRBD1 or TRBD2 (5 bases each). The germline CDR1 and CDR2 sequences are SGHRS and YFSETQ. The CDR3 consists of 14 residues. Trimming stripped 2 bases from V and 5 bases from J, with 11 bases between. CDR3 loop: CASSFGDEHNEQFF. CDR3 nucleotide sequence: TGCGCCAGCAGCTTTGGGGACGAGCACAATGAGCAGTTCTTC.

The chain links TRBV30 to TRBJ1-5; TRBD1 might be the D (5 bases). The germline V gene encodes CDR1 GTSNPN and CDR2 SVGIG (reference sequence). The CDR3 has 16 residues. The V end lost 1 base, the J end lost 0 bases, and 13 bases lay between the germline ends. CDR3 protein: CAWSGGTPYSNQPQHF. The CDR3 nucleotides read TGTGCCTGGAGTGGGGGGACGCCGTATAGCAATCAGCCCCAGCATTTT.

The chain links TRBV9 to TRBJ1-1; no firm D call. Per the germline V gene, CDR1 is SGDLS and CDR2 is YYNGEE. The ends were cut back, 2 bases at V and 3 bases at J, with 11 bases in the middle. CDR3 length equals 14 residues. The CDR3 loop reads CASSVGQAYTEAFF. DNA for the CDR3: TGTGCCAGCAGCGTGGGTCAGGCCTACACTGAAGCTTTCTTT.

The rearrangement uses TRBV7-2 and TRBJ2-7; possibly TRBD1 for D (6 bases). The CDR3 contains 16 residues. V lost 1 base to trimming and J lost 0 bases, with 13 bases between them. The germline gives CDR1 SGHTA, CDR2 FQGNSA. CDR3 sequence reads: CASSLGSGVSSYEQYF. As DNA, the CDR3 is TGTGCCAGCAGCTTAGGTTCAGGGGTGAGCTCCTACGAGCAGTACTTC.

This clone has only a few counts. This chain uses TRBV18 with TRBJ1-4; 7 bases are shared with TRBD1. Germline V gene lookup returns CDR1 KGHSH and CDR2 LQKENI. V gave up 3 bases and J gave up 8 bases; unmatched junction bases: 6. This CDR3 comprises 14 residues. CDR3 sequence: CASSPTGRNEKLFF. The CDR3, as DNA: TGTGCCAGCTCACCGACAGGGAGGAACGAAAAACTGTTTTTT.

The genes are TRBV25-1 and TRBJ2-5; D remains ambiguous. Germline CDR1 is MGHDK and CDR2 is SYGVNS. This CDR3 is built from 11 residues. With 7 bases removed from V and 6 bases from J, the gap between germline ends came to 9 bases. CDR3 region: CASTDGKTQYF. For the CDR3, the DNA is TGTGCCAGCACCGACGGAAAGACCCAGTACTTC.

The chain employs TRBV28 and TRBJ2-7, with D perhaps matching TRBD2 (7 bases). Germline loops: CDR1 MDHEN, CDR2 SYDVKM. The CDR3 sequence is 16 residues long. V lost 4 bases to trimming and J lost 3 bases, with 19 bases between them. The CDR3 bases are TGTGCCAGCAGTTCGATGGGGGGCGGGACTATCTACGAGCAGTACTTC. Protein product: CASSSMGGGTIYEQYF.

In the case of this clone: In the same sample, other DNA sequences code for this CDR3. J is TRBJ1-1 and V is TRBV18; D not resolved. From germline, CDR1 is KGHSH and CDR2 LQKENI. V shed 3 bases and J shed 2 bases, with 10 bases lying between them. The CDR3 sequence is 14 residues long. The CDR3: CASSPGPANTEAFF. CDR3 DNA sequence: TGTGCCAGCTCACCCGGGCCAGCTAACACTGAAGCTTTCTTT.

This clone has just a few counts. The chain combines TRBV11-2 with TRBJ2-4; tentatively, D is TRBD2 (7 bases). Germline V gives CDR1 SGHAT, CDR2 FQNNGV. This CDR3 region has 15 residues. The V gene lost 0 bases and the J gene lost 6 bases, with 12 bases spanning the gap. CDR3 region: CASSLDGGAVNIQYF. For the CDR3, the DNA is TGTGCCAGCAGCTTAGATGGGGGGGCTGTAAACATTCAGTACTTC.

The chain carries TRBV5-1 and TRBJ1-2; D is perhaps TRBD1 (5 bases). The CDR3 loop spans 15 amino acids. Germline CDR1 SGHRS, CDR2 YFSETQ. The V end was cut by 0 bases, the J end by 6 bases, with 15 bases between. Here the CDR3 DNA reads TGCGCCAGCAGCTTGGAATGGGGGAATACGGATGGCTACACCTTC. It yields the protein CASSLEWGNTDGYTF.

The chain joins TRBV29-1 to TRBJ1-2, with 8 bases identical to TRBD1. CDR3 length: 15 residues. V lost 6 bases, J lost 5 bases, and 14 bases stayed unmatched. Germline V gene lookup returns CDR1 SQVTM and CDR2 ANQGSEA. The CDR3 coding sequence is TGCAGCGTCCCCACGACCGGGACAGGACTTTATGGCTACACCTTC. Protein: CSVPTTGTGLYGYTF.

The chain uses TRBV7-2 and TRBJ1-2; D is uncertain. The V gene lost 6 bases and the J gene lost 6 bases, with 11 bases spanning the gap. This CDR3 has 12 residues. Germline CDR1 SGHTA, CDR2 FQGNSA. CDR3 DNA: TGTGCCAGCAGTGACCGCCCCAATGGCTACACCTTC. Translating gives CASSDRPNGYTF.